A single sample gave rise to the 13 T cell receptor beta chains below, sequenced in a study of blood T cell repertoires in COVID-19. Clones were sequenced by immunoSEQ multiplex PCR, and TCRdb holds only the in-frame ones, with some missing. The sample consists of under 150,000 clones, 88% of them appearing once. Sequenced: peripheral blood. Receptors originate from a human donor in a cohort sampled during active COVID-19.

The chain couples TRBV2 to TRBJ2-7; TRBD1 agrees at 9 bases. Unmatched junction bases numbered 10, after V lost 8 bases and J lost 5 bases. Per the germline V gene, CDR1 is SNHLY and CDR2 is FYNNEI. The CDR3 spans 14 residues. The CDR3 DNA reads TGTGCCAGCTGGGGGGGACAGGGAGGGGACGAGCAGTACTTC. Its translation is CASWGGQGGDEQYF. The full variable domain, its missing parts supplied by reference TRBV2 and TRBJ2-7, is EPEVTQTPSHQVTQMGQEVILRCVPISNHLYFYWYRQILGQKVEFLVSFYNNEISEKSEIFDDQFSVERPDGSNFTLKIRSTKLEDSAMYFCASWGGQGGDEQYFGPGTRLTVT.

This chain joins TRBV6-5 and TRBJ1-2; D gene unclear. Looked up from germline, CDR1 is MNHEY and CDR2 is SVGAGI. This CDR3 has 15 amino acids. Trimming pared 2 bases from V and 7 bases from J, leaving 17 bases between. CDR3 bases: TGTGCCAGCAGTTACGAGCCCGGGTCCTTCTCTGGCTACACCTTC. This codes for CASSYEPGSFSGYTF.

The genes are TRBV18 and TRBJ2-7; 7 positions match TRBD1. The V gene's germline CDR1 is KGHSH and CDR2 LQKENI. The CDR3 has 12 amino acids. The ends lost 4 bases at V and 6 bases at J; junction bases unmatched: 3. The CDR3 DNA is TGTGCCAGCTCACAGGGGGCGCGCGAGCAGTACTTC. Amino acids: CASSQGAREQYF.

The chain couples TRBV5-1 to TRBJ1-1, with TRBD1 identical over 8 bases. CDR1 is SGHRS and CDR2 is YFSETQ in the germline V gene. The CDR3 has 15 residues. V trimming: 2 bases; J trimming: 2 bases; junction bases outside the gene matches: 5. CDR3 nucleotide sequence: TGCGCCAGCAGCTTCATAGGACAGGGAAACACTGAAGCTTTCTTT. Translation: CASSFIGQGNTEAFF. Full variable domain (rest looked up from reference TRBV5-1 and TRBJ1-1): KAGVTQTPRYLIKTRGQQVTLSCSPISGHRSVSWYQQTPGQGLQFLFEYFSETQRNKGNFPGRFSGRQFSNSRSEMNVSTLELGDSALYLCASSFIGQGNTEAFFGQGTRLTVV.

This clone was seen only a few times. The chain recombines TRBV18 with TRBJ2-5; TRBD1 is a possible D gene (7 bases). CDR1 is KGHSH, CDR2 LQKENI, per germline. CDR3 length equals 15 residues. Trimming cost V 4 bases and J 1 base, with 13 bases left between them. The CDR3 region is CASSRSQGGQETQYF. CDR3 nucleotide sequence: TGTGCCAGCTCACGTTCGCAGGGGGGCCAAGAGACCCAGTACTTC.

The V gene is TRBV6-6, the J gene TRBJ2-5; TRBD2 matches at 8 bases. V shed 2 bases and J 0 bases; nucleotides not matched to a gene: 5. CDR3 size: 16 residues. Germline assignment: CDR1 MNHNY and CDR2 SVGAGI (reference sequence). DNA for the CDR3: TGTGCCAGCAGTTACCCAGCGGGGGAGTACCAAGAGACCCAGTACTTC. It yields the protein CASSYPAGEYQETQYF.

The V call is TRBV7-2, the J call TRBJ2-7; 14 positions agree with TRBD2. The CDR3 is 16 amino acids. Germline V gene data show CDR1 as SGHTA and CDR2 as FQGNSA. After removal of 4 bases from V and 3 bases from J, the junction contained 5 bases not matched to a gene. The CDR3 coding sequence is TGTGCCAGCAGCTCCAGACTAGCGGGGGGGCTCTACGAGCAGTACTTC. Residues: CASSSRLAGGLYEQYF. The complete variable domain, with remaining parts taken from reference TRBV7-2 and TRBJ2-7, reads GAGVSQSPSNKVTEKGKDVELRCDPISGHTALYWYRQSLGQGLEFLIYFQGNSAPDKSGLPSDRFSAERTGGSVSTLTIQRTQQEDSAVYLCASSSRLAGGLYEQYFGPGTRLTVT.

The V gene is TRBV9, the J gene TRBJ2-2; D perhaps matches TRBD2 (7 bases). Trimming removed 7 bases at V and 4 bases at J, with 20 bases between. This CDR3 region has 16 residues. Germline values: CDR1 SGDLS, CDR2 YYNGEE. Written as DNA, the CDR3 is TGTGCCAGCGAGGGGGGGCCCGCGGGAGTCACCGGGGAGCTGTTTTTT. Encoded protein: CASEGGPAGVTGELFF. The whole variable domain, filled in from reference TRBV9 and TRBJ2-2, reads DSGVTQTPKHLITATGQRVTLRCSPRSGDLSVYWYQQSLDQGLQFLIQYYNGEERAKGNILERFSAQQFPDLHSELNLSSLELGDSALYFCASEGGPAGVTGELFFGEGSRLTVL.

The chain has TRBV7-9 and TRBJ1-1; D not certain. V lost 1 base and J 5 bases, leaving 20 bases between the germline ends. This CDR3 region has 17 residues. The germline V gene encodes CDR1 SEHNR and CDR2 FQNEAQ (reference sequence). CDR3 bases: TGTGCCAGCAGCTTAGGTTTGACAAAGGATCTAGCTACTGAAGCTTTCTTT. This codes for CASSLGLTKDLATEAFF.

V gene TRBV5-4 combines with J gene TRBJ2-1; the match to TRBD2 covers 16 bases. Trimming removed 1 base from V and 10 bases from J; junction bases left unmatched: 2. Germline V CDR1 and CDR2: SGHNT, YYREEE (reference sequence). This CDR3 spans 15 amino acids. The CDR3 region has the DNA TGTGCCAGCAGCTTGCCGGGACTAGCGGGGGGGGAGCAGTTCTTC. Translation: CASSLPGLAGGEQFF.

This chain joins TRBV11-2 and TRBJ1-1; 8 bases align to TRBD1. The V and J ends lost 4 bases and 0 bases, in that order; junction bases with no gene match: 4. The germline CDR1 and CDR2 sequences are SGHAT and FQNNGV. The CDR3 is 15 residues long. The CDR3 nucleotides are TGTGCCAGCAGCTCCCGACAGGGGTTGAACACTGAAGCTTTCTTT. Protein: CASSSRQGLNTEAFF.

Concerning this clone: Other nucleotide sequences from this sample produce the same CDR3. The DNA of the CDR3 is TGTGCCAGCAGCTTACAGGGGGCTGGAAACACCATATATTTT. Translating it yields CASSLQGAGNTIYF. The chain uses TRBV5-4 and TRBJ1-3, with 8 bases matching TRBD1. After removal of 2 bases from V and 2 bases from J, the junction contained 0 bases not matched to a gene. The germline V gene has CDR1 SGHNT and CDR2 YYREEE (reference sequence). This CDR3 comprises 14 residues.

Notes on this clone: One end of the junction fails to match germline, which may point to a read error. The V gene is TRBV5-4, the J gene TRBJ2-1; the match to TRBD1 covers 12 bases. Germline CDR1 and CDR2: SGHNT and YYREEE (reference sequence). The CDR3 is 15 residues long. The CDR3 coding sequence is TGTGCCAGCAGATTGGGACAGGGGGCGCTCGATGAGCAGTTCTTC. Translating it yields CASRLGQGALDEQFF.